These 19 T cell receptor beta chains came from one sample sequenced in a study of CD8+CD57+ T cells in acquired aplastic anemia. Sequencing involved patients with CD8+CD57+ cell expansion previously shown by flow cytometry. Genomic DNA constituted the template upon which TCR beta VDJ and CDR3 profiling was performed. TCRdb redid the calling of the reads with MiXCR, one entry per CDR3 protein. This sample has 310,000 or so distinct CDR3 sequences, with roughly 53% found just once. Sequencing used sorted CD4+, CD8+, or CD8+CD57+ T cells (not recorded which) from PBMCs. All receptors come from a human donor with aplastic anemia.

The rearrangement uses TRBV7-8 and TRBJ1-1; D gene uncertain. Deletions cut 2 bases from V and 3 bases from J, with 13 bases between. The CDR3 extends over 15 amino acids. CDR1 and CDR2 (germline): SGHVS, FQNEAQ. The CDR3 sequence is CASSLITGRDTEAFF. The CDR3 DNA reads as TGTGCCAGCAGCTTAATCACGGGTAGGGACACTGAAGCTTTCTTT.

CDR3 amino acids: CSAKDSSFGYTF. The CDR3, as DNA: TGCAGTGCAAAAGACTCCTCCTTTGGCTACACCTTC. The rearrangement joins TRBV20-1 to TRBJ1-2; D not resolved. Trimming stripped 6 bases from V and 7 bases from J, with 15 bases between. Germline V CDR1 and CDR2: DFQATT, SNEGSKA (reference sequence). The CDR3 is 12 amino acids.

This clonotype was detected a few times. The chain links TRBV5-4 to TRBJ1-1; D perhaps matches TRBD1 (6 bases). V was cut by 6 bases and J by 0 bases, with 15 bases left in between. The CDR3 consists of 15 residues. In germline, CDR1 is SGHNT, CDR2 YYREEE (reference sequence). Here the CDR3 DNA reads TGTGCCAGCAACCCGGACAGAAACATGAACACTGAAGCTTTCTTT. Encoded protein: CASNPDRNMNTEAFF.

The chain employs TRBV20-1 and TRBJ2-7; TRBD1 aligns across 8 bases. With V trimmed by 8 bases and J by 3 bases, 9 bases remained unmatched. CDR1 and CDR2 from the germline V gene are DFQATT and SNEGSKA (reference sequence). The CDR3 covers 13 residues. The CDR3 sequence: CSYDHRGDYEQYF. CDR3 in DNA: TGCAGTTACGACCACAGGGGGGACTACGAGCAGTACTTC.

This clonotype appeared many times. The chain uses TRBV13 and TRBJ2-1; D is possibly TRBD1 or TRBD2 (5 bases each). Germline V gene sequence: CDR1 PRHDT, CDR2 FYEKMQ (reference sequence). The CDR3 is 15 residues long. Trimming took off 2 bases at V and 7 bases at J, with 15 bases between the two ends. The DNA for the CDR3 is TGTGCCAGCAGCTTATTCGGAGGCAGGGCGAATGAGCAGTTCTTC. It specifies CASSLFGGRANEQFF.

The rearrangement uses TRBV5-4 and TRBJ1-1, with a weak D call TRBD1 (6 bases). Per the germline V gene, CDR1 is SGHNT and CDR2 is YYREEE (reference sequence). This CDR3 is 15 amino acids long. V shed 0 bases and J shed 1 base, with 10 bases lying between them. Written as DNA, the CDR3 is TGTGCCAGCAGCTTGGCCCTACAGGGGAACACTGAAGCTTTCTTT. Translation: CASSLALQGNTEAFF.

CDR3 sequence: CASSVSTGLVGEQYF. CDR3 nucleotide sequence: TGTGCCAGCAGCGTGAGTACGGGACTAGTAGGCGAGCAGTACTTC. The chain is built from TRBV9 and TRBJ2-7; 8 bases line up with TRBD2. CDR1 and CDR2 (germline): SGDLS, YYNGEE. Germline trimming cut 2 bases from V and 6 bases from J; bases unmatched to any gene: 10. The CDR3 is made up of 15 amino acids.

This clonotype showed up just a few times. This chain joins TRBV12-3 or TRBV12-4 and TRBJ2-2; TRBD2 is a possible D gene (6 bases). The V end was cut by 7 bases, the J end by 8 bases, with 11 bases between. The CDR3 extends over 12 amino acids. The DNA for the CDR3 is TGTGCCAGCACCTGGACTATGGGGGAGCTGTTTTTT. Its protein is CASTWTMGELFF.

The chain employs TRBV24-1 and TRBJ2-2, with 7 bases aligning to TRBD1. Unmatched junction bases numbered 2, after V lost 2 bases and J lost 3 bases. Per germline, CDR1 KGHDR and CDR2 SFDVKD. The CDR3 covers 15 residues. CDR3 sequence: CATSDWTGYTGELFF. DNA for the CDR3: TGTGCCACCAGTGATTGGACAGGCTACACCGGGGAGCTGTTTTTT.

The table lists this clonotype with many counts. The gene calls are TRBV7-9 and TRBJ1-6; the D gene is possibly TRBD1 (5 bases). The CDR3 extends over 14 amino acids. Trimming cost V 4 bases and J 6 bases, with 10 bases left between them. Germline V gene sequence: CDR1 SEHNR, CDR2 FQNEAQ (reference sequence). CDR3 in DNA: TGTGCCAGCAGCTCACAGGCCTTTAATTCACCCCTCCACTTT. It yields the protein CASSSQAFNSPLHF. The whole variable domain, remainder taken from reference TRBV7-9 and TRBJ1-6, is DTGVSQNPRHKITKRGQNVTFRCDPISEHNRLYWYRQTLGQGPEFLTYFQNEAQLEKSRLLSDRFSAERPKGSFSTLEIQRTEQGDSAMYLCASSSQAFNSPLHFGNGTRLTVT.

As for this clonotype: Germline and junction disagree at one end, which may indicate a read error. The J gene is TRBJ1-4, the V gene TRBV15; D gene unclear. Germline loops: CDR1 LNHNV, CDR2 YYDKDF (reference sequence). The CDR3 covers 15 residues. CDR3 sequence: CATSRNSATNGKLFF. The CDR3 DNA is TGTGCCACTAGCAGAAACAGTGCAACTAATGGAAAACTGTTTTTT.

Many counts were recorded for this clonotype. The J gene is TRBJ2-1, the V gene TRBV15; D might be TRBD1 (5 bases). The CDR3 runs to 16 residues. Germline loops: CDR1 LNHNV, CDR2 YYDKDF (reference sequence). V was clipped by 1 base and J by 2 bases, with 12 bases between them. The DNA for the CDR3 is TGTGCCACCAGCAGAGGGGGCAGTCTCACCTACAATGAGCAGTTCTTC. This gives the protein CATSRGGSLTYNEQFF.

To note about this clonotype: A clone one base away is much larger, so this may be a read error. In DNA, the CDR3 is TGTGCCAGCAGTACCGCCAACGATGAGCAGTTCTTC. It specifies CASSTANDEQFF. The genes are TRBV7-9 and TRBJ2-1; D is unclear. This CDR3 is 12 amino acids long. V lost 6 bases to trimming and J lost 8 bases, with 11 bases between them. Germline CDR1 reads SEHNR; CDR2 reads FQNEAQ (reference sequence).

This clonotype was observed at least ten times. The chain carries TRBV5-8 and TRBJ2-7; D is unclear. Trimming took 2 bases from V and 4 from J, leaving 7 bases between them. CDR1 is SGHTS, CDR2 YDEGEE, per germline. The CDR3 covers 12 residues. CDR3 protein: CASSFNAYEQYF. As DNA, the CDR3 is TGTGCCAGCAGCTTCAACGCTTACGAGCAGTACTTC.

This chain joins TRBV19 and TRBJ2-6; 8 nucleotides line up with TRBD1. The CDR3 contains 16 residues. V trimming: 7 bases; J trimming: 0 bases; junction bases outside the gene matches: 5. The germline CDR1 and CDR2 sequences are LNHDA and SQIVND (reference sequence). The CDR3, as DNA: TGTGCCAGTACTACGACAGGGGTCTCTGGGGCCAACGTCCTGACTTTC. It encodes CASTTTGVSGANVLTF.

In its sample, this clonotype was seen many times. J is TRBJ2-1 and V is TRBV20-1; a weak D match, TRBD1 (6 bases). The CDR3 is made up of 14 amino acids. V gave up 3 bases and J gave up 1 base, with 10 bases separating them. In germline, CDR1 is DFQATT, CDR2 SNEGSKA (reference sequence). The CDR3 bases are TGCAGTGCTAGGGGGGACATTTCCTACAATGAGCAGTTCTTC. It specifies CSARGDISYNEQFF.

This clonotype was seen many times. This chain joins TRBV9 and TRBJ2-2; D assignment may be TRBD1 or TRBD2 (5 bases each). V lost 1 base, J lost 1 base, and 17 bases lay in between. The CDR3 consists of 18 residues. Looked up from germline, CDR1 is SGDLS and CDR2 is YYNGEE. In DNA, the CDR3 is TGTGCCAGCAGCGTAACACGGACGGGACGGCAGAACACCGGGGAGCTGTTTTTT. The encoded protein is CASSVTRTGRQNTGELFF.

Many counts were recorded for this clonotype. This rearrangement joins TRBV12-3 or TRBV12-4 to TRBJ2-1; 9 positions match TRBD2. Trimming removed 5 bases from V and 3 bases from J; junction bases left unmatched: 8. This CDR3 is built from 16 residues. CDR3 nucleotides: TGTGCCAGCAGTCAGGGGCGACTAGCGGACTACAATGAGCAGTTCTTC. Translation: CASSQGRLADYNEQFF.

This clonotype was seen repeatedly, ten times or more. V is TRBV10-3 and J is TRBJ2-1; 14 bases align to TRBD2. Trimming cost V 6 bases and J 9 bases; bases outside gene matches: 4. Germline assignment: CDR1 ENHRY and CDR2 SYGVKD. The CDR3 runs 14 residues. CDR3 in DNA: TGTGCCATCAGCTCGGGACTAGCGGGAGCTGAGCAGTTCTTC. It encodes CAISSGLAGAEQFF.